This T cell receptor beta chain was sequenced for a study of cytomegalovirus exposure and HLA in healthy donors. Researchers ran the PCR with 60 Vbeta and 13 Jbeta primers. Clones were read by immunoSEQ multiplex PCR, and TCRdb kept only the in-frame ones, dropping some. In total, the table holds about 54,000 clones. In regard to this clone: Its cognate antigen is unknown.

Per the germline V gene, CDR1 is SGHTA and CDR2 is FQGTGA. The CDR3 runs to 13 residues. With 3 bases removed from V and 1 base from J, the gap between germline ends came to 6 bases. Whole-study results and caveats: As was reported, the classifier diagnosed cytomegalovirus status with high specificity and sensitivity.

This sequence originates from a woman in her forties in good health and CMV-seronegative. The chain has TRBV7-3 and TRBJ1-1; D remains ambiguous. Sequences were obtained from PBMCs. CDR3 nucleotide sequence: TGTGCCAGCAGCTTTTCCAGGAACACTGAAGCTTTCTTT. Its protein product is CASSFSRNTEAFF.